The source of this T cell receptor (beta chain) is a study of cytomegalovirus exposure and HLA in healthy donors. Study as a whole: Unique TCR beta sequences numbering approximately 120 million came from approximately 180 million T cells in an earlier analysis.

For this clone: What it binds is not known.

The study ran its PCR with 60 Vbeta and 13 Jbeta primers. Assay: immunoSEQ multiplex PCR; the TCRdb copy retains only in-frame clones and omits some. In the table there are about 100,000 clones, about 82% of which are singletons. V was trimmed by 4 bases and J by 6 bases, leaving 18 bases between them. In germline, CDR1 is MNHNS, CDR2 SASEGT. CDR3 length equals 16 residues. General observations from the study: In terms of immune exposure information, only CMV serostatus was available. The study recorded 150 to 200 TCR beta chains that were cytomegalovirus-associated.

This TCR derives from a man aged 30-40 years in good health and CMV-seronegative. Sample: PBMCs. The genes are TRBV6-1 and TRBJ2-2, with a possible D match to TRBD2 (6 bases). The DNA of the CDR3 is TGTGCCAGCAGTGGAACCGGGTCGCGGGGCTCCGGGGAGCTGTTTTTT. It translates to CASSGTGSRGSGELFF.